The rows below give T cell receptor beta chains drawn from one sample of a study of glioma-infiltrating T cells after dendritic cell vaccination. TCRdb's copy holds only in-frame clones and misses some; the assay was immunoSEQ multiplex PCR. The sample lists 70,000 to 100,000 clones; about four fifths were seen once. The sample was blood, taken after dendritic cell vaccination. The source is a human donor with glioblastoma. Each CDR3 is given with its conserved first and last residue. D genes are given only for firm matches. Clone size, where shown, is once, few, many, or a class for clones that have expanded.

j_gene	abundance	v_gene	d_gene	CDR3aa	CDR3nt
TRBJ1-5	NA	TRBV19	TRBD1	CASVGTASNQPQHF	TGTGCCAGTGTTGGGACAGCCAGCAATCAGCCCCAGCATTTT
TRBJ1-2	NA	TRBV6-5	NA	CASSYSGSANYGYTF	TGTGCCAGCAGTTATTCAGGGTCAGCTAACTATGGCTACACCTTC
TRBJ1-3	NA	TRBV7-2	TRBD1	CASSIGTGGNTIYF	TGTGCCAGCAGCATCGGGACAGGTGGAAACACCATATATTTT
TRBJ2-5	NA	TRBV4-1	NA	CASSQGVGAGAQETQYF	TGCGCCAGCAGCCAAGGAGTCGGGGCAGGGGCGCAAGAGACCCAGTACTTC
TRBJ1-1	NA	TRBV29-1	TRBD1	CSVEQGAVNTEAFF	TGCAGCGTCGAACAGGGGGCAGTGAACACTGAAGCTTTCTTT
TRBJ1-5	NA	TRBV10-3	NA	CAIVGRNQPQHF	TGTGCCATCGTTGGCAGAAATCAGCCCCAGCATTTT
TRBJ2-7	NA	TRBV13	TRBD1	CASSPGTDPYEQYF	TGTGCCAGCAGCCCCGGGACAGACCCCTACGAGCAGTACTTC
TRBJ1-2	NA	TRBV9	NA	CASSSHRDYGYTF	TGTGCCAGCAGCTCCCACAGGGACTATGGCTACACCTTC
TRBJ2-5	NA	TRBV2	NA	CASSEAGFGIQETQYF	TGTGCCAGCAGTGAAGCGGGCTTCGGGATCCAAGAGACCCAGTACTTC
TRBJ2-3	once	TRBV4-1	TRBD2	CASSQAGGSTDTQYF	TGCGCCAGCAGCCAAGCGGGGGGGAGCACAGATACGCAGTATTTT
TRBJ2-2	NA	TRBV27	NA	CASSPWGTNGNTGELFF	TGTGCCAGCAGTCCATGGGGGACAAACGGAAACACCGGGGAGCTGTTTTTT
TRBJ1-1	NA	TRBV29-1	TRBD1	CSADRGAGTEAFF	TGCAGCGCCGACAGGGGGGCGGGTACTGAAGCTTTCTTT
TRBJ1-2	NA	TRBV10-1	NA	CASNTQIYGYTF	TGCGCCAGCAACACCCAGATTTATGGCTACACCTTC
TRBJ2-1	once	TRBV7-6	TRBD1	CASTPGGRVTYNEQFF	TGTGCCAGCACCCCAGGGGGAAGGGTCACCTACAATGAGCAGTTCTTC
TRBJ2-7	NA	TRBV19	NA	CASRSIQDSYEQYF	TGTGCCAGTCGCTCAATACAGGACTCCTACGAGCAGTACTTC
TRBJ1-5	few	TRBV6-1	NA	CASSEAGGLGNQPQHF	TGTGCCAGCAGTGAAGCGGGAGGGTTGGGCAATCAGCCCCAGCATTTT
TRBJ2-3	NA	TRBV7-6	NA	CASSLGYAGAFLDTQYF	TGTGCCAGCAGCTTAGGCTATGCAGGGGCCTTCTTGGATACGCAGTATTTT
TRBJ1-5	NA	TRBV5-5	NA	CASAQEVNQPQHF	TGTGCCAGCGCCCAAGAGGTCAATCAGCCCCAGCATTTT
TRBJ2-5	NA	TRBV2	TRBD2	CASRGGQETQYF	TGTGCCAGCAGGGGGGGGCAAGAGACCCAGTACTTC
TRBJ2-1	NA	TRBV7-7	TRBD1	CASSQDRGTGEQFF	TGTGCCAGCAGCCAGGACAGGGGCACAGGGGAGCAGTTCTTC
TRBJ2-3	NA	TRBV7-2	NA	CASSLTGTSTDTQYF	TGTGCCAGCAGTTTAACCGGGACTAGCACAGATACGCAGTATTTT